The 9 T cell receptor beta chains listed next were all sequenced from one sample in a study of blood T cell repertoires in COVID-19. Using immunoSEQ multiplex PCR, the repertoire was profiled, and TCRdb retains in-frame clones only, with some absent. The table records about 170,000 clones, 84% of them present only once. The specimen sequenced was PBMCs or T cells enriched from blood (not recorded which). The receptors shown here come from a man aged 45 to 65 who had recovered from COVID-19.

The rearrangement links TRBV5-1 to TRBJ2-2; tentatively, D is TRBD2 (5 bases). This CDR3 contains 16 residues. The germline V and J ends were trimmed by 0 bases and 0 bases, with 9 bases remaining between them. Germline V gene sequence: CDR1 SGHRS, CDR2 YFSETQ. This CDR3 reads CASSLDVGTNTGELFF. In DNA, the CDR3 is TGCGCCAGCAGCTTGGATGTCGGGACGAACACCGGGGAGCTGTTTTTT.

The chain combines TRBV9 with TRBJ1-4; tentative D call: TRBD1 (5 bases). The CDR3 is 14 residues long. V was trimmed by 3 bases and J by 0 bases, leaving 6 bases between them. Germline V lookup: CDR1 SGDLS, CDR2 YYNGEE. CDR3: CASSGQPTNEKLFF. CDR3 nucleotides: TGTGCCAGCAGCGGACAGCCAACTAATGAAAAACTGTTTTTT.

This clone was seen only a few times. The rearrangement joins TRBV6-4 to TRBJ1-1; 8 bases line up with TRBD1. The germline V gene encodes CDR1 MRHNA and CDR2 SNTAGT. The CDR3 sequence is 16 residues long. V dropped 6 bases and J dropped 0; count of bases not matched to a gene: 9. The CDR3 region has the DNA TGTGCCAGCAGAGACACGGACAGGGCAATGAACACTGAAGCTTTCTTT. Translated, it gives CASRDTDRAMNTEAFF.

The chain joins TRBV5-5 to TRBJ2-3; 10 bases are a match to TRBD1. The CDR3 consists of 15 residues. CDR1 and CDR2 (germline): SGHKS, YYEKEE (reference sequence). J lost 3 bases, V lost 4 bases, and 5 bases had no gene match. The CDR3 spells CASSPLGQGTDTQYF. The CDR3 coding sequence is TGTGCCAGCAGCCCTCTGGGACAGGGGACAGATACGCAGTATTTT.

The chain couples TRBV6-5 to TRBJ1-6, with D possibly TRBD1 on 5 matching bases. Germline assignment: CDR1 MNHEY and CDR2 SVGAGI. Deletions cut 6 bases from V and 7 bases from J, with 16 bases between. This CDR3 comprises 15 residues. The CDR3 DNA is TGTGCCAGCAGCCGGGGGTATGTCCCAAATTCACCCCTCCACTTT. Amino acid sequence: CASSRGYVPNSPLHF.

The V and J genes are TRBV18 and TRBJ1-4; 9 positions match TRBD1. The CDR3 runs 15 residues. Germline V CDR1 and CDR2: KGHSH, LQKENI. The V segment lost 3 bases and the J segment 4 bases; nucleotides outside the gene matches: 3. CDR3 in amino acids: CASSPDRGSNEKLFF. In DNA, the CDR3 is TGTGCCAGCTCACCGGACAGGGGTAGTAATGAAAAACTGTTTTTT.

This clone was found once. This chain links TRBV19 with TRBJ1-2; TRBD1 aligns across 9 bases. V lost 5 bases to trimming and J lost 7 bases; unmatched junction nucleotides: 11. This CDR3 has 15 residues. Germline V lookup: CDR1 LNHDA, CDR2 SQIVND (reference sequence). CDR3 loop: CASSARTGVNRGYTF. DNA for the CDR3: TGTGCCAGTAGTGCCCGGACAGGGGTGAATCGTGGCTACACCTTC.

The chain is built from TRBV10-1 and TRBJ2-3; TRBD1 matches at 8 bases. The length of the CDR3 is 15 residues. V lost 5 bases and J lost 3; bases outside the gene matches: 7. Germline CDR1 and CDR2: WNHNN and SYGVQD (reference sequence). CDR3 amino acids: CASSNTGGTTDTQYF. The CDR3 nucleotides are TGCGCCAGCAGTAATACAGGGGGAACAACAGATACGCAGTATTTT.

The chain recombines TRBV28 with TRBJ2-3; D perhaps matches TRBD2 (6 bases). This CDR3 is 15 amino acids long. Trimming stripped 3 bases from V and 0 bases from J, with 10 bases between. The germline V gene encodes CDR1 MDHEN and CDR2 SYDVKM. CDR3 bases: TGTGCCAGCAGTTTCTCGGGGACTAGCACAGATACGCAGTATTTT. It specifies CASSFSGTSTDTQYF.